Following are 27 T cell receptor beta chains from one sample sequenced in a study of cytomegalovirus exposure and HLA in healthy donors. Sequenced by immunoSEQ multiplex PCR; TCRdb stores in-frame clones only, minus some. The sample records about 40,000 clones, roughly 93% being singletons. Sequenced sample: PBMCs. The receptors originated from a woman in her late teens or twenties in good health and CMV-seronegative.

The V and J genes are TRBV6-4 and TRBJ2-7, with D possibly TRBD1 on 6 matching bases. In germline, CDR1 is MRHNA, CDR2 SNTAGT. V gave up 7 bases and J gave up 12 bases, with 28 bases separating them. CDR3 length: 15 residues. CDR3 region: CASIAQGHRKPPGYF. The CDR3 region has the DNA TGTGCCAGCATCGCACAGGGACATCGAAAGCCTCCCGGGTACTTC.

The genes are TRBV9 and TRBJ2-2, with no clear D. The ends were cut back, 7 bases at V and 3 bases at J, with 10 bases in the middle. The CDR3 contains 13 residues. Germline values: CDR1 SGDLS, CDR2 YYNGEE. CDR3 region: CASAETHTGELFF. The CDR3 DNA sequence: TGTGCCAGCGCGGAAACCCACACCGGGGAGCTGTTTTTT.

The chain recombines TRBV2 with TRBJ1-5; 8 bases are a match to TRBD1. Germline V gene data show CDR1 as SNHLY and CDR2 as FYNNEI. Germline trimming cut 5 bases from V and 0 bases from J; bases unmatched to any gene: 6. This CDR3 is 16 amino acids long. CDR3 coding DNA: TGTGCCAGCAGTACCCAACAGGGGGTTAGCAATCAGCCCCAGCATTTT. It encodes CASSTQQGVSNQPQHF. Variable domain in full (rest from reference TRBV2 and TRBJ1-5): EPEVTQTPSHQVTQMGQEVILRCVPISNHLYFYWYRQILGQKVEFLVSFYNNEISEKSEIFDDQFSVERPDGSNFTLKIRSTKLEDSAMYFCASSTQQGVSNQPQHFGDGTRLSIL.

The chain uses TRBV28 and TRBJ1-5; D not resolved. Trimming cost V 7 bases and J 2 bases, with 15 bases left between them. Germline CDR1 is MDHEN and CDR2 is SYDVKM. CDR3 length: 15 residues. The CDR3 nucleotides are TGTGCCAGCACCGTTACGGGGTTGGGCAATCAGCCCCAGCATTTT. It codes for CASTVTGLGNQPQHF.

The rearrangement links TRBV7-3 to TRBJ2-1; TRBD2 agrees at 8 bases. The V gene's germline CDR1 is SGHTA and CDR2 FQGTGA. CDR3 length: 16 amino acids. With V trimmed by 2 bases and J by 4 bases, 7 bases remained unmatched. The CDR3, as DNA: TGTGCCAGCAGCTTACGTGGCACTAGCGGTTACAATGAGCAGTTCTTC. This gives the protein CASSLRGTSGYNEQFF.

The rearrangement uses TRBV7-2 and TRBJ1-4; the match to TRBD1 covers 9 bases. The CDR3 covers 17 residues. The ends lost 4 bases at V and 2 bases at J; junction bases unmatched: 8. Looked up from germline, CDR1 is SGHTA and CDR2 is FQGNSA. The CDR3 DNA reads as TGTGCCAGCAGCTCTTACAGGGGGCAGACGACTAATGAAAAACTGTTTTTT. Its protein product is CASSSYRGQTTNEKLFF.

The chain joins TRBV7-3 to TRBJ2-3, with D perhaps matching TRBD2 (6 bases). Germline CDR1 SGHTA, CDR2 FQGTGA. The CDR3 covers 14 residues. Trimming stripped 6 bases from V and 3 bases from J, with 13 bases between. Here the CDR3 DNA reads TGTGCCAGCAGTCTTGGGAGGAGTACAGATACGCAGTATTTT. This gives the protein CASSLGRSTDTQYF.

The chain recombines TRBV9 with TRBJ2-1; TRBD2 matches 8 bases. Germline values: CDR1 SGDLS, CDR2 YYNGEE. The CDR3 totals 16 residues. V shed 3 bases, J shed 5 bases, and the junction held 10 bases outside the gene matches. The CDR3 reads CASSGGTRSINNEQFF. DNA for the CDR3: TGTGCCAGCAGCGGCGGGACTAGGTCCATCAACAATGAGCAGTTCTTC.

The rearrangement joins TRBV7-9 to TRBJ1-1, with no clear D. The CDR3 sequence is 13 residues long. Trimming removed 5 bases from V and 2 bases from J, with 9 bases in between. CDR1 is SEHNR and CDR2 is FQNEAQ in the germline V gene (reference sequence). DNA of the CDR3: TGTGCCAGCAGCCCGACAAGTAACACTGAAGCTTTCTTT. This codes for CASSPTSNTEAFF.

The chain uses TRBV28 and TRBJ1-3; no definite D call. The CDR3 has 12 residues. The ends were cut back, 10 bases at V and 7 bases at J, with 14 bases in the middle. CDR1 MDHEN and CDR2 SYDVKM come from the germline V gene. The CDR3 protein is CATQDYTNTIYF. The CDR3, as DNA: TGTGCCACCCAGGATTACACCAACACCATATATTTT.

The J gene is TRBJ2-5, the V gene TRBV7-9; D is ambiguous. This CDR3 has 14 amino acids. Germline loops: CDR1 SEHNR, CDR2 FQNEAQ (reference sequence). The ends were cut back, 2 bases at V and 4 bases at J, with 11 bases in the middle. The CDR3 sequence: CASSLLESRETQYF. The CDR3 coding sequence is TGTGCCAGCAGCTTATTAGAGAGTAGAGAGACCCAGTACTTC. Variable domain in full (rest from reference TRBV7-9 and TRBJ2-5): DTGVSQNPRHKITKRGQNVTFRCDPISEHNRLYWYRQTLGQGPEFLTYFQNEAQLEKSRLLSDRFSAERPKGSFSTLEIQRTEQGDSAMYLCASSLLESRETQYFGPGTRLLVL.

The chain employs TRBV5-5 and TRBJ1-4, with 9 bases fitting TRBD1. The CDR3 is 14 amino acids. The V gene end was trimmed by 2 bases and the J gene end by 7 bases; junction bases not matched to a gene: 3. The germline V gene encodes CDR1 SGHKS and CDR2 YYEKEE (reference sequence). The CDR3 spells CASSFRDRVEKLFF. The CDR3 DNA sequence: TGTGCCAGCAGCTTTAGGGACAGGGTTGAAAAACTGTTTTTT.

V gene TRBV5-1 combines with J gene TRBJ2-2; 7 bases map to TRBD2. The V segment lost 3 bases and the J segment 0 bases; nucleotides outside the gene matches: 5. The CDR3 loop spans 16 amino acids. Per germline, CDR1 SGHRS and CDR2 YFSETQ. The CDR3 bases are TGCGCCAGCAGCTCCGAAACTAGCGCGAACACCGGGGAGCTGTTTTTT. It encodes CASSSETSANTGELFF.

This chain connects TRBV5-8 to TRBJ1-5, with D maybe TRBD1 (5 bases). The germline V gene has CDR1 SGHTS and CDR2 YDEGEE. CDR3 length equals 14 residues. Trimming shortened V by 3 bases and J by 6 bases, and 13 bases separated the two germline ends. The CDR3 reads CASSSGGGGQPQHF. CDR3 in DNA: TGTGCCAGCAGCTCTGGCGGGGGAGGTCAGCCCCAGCATTTT.

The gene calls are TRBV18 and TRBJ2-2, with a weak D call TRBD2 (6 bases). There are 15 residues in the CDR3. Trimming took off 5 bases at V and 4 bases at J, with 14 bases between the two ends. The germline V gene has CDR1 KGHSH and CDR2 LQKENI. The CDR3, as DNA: TGTGCCAGCTCAAAGGAGGGACTGGGCACCGGGGAGCTGTTTTTT. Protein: CASSKEGLGTGELFF.

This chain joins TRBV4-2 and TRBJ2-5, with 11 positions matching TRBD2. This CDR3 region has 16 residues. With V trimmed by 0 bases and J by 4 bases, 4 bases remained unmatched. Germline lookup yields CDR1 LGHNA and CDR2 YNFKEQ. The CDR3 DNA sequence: TGTGCCAGCAGCCAAGATTCGACTAGCGGGACAGAGACCCAGTACTTC. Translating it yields CASSQDSTSGTETQYF.

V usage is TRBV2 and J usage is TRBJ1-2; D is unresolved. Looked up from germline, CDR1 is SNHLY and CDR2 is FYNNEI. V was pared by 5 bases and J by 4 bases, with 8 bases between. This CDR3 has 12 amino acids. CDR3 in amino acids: CASSSTAYGYTF. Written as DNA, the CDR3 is TGTGCCAGCAGTTCAACAGCCTATGGCTACACCTTC.

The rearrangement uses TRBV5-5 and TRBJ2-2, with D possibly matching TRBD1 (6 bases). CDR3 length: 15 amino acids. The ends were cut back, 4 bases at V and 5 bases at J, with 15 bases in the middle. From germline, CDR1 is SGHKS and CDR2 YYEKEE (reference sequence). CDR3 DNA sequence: TGTGCCAGCAGCGCTAGGACAGTTGAGACCGGGGAGCTGTTTTTT. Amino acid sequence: CASSARTVETGELFF.

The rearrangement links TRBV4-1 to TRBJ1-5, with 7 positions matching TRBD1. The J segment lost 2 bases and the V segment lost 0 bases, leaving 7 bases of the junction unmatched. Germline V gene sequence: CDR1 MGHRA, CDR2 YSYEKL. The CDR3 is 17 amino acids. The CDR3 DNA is TGCGCCAGCAGCCAAGAACCTCAGGGGACAGGCAATCAGCCCCAGCATTTT. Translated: CASSQEPQGTGNQPQHF.

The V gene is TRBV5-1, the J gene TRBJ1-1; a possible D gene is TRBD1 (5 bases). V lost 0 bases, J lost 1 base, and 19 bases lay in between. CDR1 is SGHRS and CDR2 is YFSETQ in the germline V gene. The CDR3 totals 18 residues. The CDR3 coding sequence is TGCGCCAGCAGCTTGGCCCCAGGTGAAGGCAGGGCGAACACTGAAGCTTTCTTT. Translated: CASSLAPGEGRANTEAFF.

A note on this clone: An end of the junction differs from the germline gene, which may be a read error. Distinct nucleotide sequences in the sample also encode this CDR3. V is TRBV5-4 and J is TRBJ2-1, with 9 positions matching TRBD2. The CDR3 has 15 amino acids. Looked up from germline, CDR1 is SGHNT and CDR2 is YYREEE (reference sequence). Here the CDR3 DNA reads TGTGCCAGCAGCTTGGTAGCGGGAGAGTACAACGAGCAGTTCTTC. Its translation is CASSLVAGEYNEQFF.

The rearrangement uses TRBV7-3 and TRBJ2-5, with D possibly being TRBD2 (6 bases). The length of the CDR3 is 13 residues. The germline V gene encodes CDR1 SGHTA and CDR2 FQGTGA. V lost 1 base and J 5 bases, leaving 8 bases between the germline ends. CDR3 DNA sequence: TGTGCCAGCAGCTTAAACGGAGGGGAGACCCAGTACTTC. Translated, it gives CASSLNGGETQYF. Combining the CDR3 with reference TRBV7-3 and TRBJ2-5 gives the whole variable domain GAGVSQTPSNKVTEKGKYVELRCDPISGHTALYWYRQSLGQGPEFLIYFQGTGAADDSGLPNDRFFAVRPEGSVSTLKIQRTERGDSAVYLCASSLNGGETQYFGPGTRLLVL.

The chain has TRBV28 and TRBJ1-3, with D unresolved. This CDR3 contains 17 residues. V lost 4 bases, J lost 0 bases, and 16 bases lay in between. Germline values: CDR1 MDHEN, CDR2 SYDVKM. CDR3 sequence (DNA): TGTGCCAGCAGTTCCTTCGGGGATTCCACCTCTGGAAACACCATATATTTT. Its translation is CASSSFGDSTSGNTIYF. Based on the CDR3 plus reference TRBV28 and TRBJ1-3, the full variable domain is DVKVTQSSRYLVKRTGEKVFLECVQDMDHENMFWYRQDPGLGLRLIYFSYDVKMKEKGDIPEGYSVSREKKERFSLILESASTNQTSMYLCASSSFGDSTSGNTIYFGEGSWLTVV.

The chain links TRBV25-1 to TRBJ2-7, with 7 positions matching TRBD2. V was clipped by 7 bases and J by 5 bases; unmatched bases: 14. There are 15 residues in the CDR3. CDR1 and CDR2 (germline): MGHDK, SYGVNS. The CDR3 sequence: CASMNTHWEGDEQYF. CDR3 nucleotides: TGTGCCAGCATGAACACCCACTGGGAGGGAGACGAGCAGTACTTC.

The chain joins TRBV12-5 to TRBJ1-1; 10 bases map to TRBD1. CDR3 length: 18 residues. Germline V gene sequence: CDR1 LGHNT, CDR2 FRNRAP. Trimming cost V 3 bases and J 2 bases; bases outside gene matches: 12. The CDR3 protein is CASGFRGRDRGGNTEAFF. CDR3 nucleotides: TGTGCTAGTGGTTTCCGGGGACGGGACAGGGGCGGTAACACTGAAGCTTTCTTT.

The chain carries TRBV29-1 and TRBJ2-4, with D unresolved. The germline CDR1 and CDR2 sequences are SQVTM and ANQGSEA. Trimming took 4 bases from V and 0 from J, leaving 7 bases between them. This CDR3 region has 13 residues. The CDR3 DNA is TGCAGCGTTGCCGCGGTAGCCAAAAACATTCAGTACTTC. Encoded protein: CSVAAVAKNIQYF.

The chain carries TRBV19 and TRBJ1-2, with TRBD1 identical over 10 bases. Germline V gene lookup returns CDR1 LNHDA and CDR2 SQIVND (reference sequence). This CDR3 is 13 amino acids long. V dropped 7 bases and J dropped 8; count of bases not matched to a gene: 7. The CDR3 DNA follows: TGTGCCAGTACCGCCGGGACAGGGGCGGGCTACACCTTC. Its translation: CASTAGTGAGYTF. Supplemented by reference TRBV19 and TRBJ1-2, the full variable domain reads DGGITQSPKYLFRKEGQNVTLSCEQNLNHDAMYWYRQDPGQGLRLIYYSQIVNDFQKGDIAEGYSVSREKKESFPLTVTSAQKNPTAFYLCASTAGTGAGYTFGSGTRLTVV.